This T cell receptor beta chain was sequenced for a study of neurological immune-mediated disorders. Study-level points and caveats: The absence of any CDR3 amino acid sequence shared by expanded clones across subjects suggests that repertoires were private in all groups.

The ends were cut back, 4 bases at V and 10 bases at J, with 17 bases in the middle. The CDR3 runs 14 residues. The germline gives CDR1 SGHTA, CDR2 FQGNSA. For this clonotype: Its matching antigen is unknown.

Each TCR transcript was tagged with a 10-nucleotide random UMI during 5'RACE. TCRdb re-analysed the 5' RACE reads in MiXCR, keeping a single row per CDR3 protein. The table lists about 18,000 distinct CDR3 sequences, around 28% of them singletons. Material: PBMCs. V usage is TRBV7-2 and J usage is TRBJ2-1; D is possibly TRBD2 (6 bases). The clonotype comes from a man aged 45 to 65 with HTLV-1-associated myelopathy (HAM/TSP). CDR3 protein: CASSSGRGSWEQFF. The CDR3 DNA reads as TGTGCCAGCAGCTCAGGACGGGGGAGTTGGGAGCAGTTCTTC.